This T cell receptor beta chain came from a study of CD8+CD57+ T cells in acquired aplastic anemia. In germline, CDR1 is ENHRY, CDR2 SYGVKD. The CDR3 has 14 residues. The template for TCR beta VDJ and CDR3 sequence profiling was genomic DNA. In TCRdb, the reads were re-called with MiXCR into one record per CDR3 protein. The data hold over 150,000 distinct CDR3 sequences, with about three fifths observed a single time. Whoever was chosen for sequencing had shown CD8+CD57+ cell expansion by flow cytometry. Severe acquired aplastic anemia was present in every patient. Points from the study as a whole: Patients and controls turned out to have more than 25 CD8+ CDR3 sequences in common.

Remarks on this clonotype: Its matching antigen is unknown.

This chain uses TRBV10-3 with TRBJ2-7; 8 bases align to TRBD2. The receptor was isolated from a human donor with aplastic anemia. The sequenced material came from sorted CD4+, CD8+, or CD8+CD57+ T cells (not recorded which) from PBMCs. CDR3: CALRRGDGPYEQYF. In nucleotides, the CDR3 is TGTGCTTTACGGCGGGGGGACGGCCCCTACGAGCAGTACTTC.